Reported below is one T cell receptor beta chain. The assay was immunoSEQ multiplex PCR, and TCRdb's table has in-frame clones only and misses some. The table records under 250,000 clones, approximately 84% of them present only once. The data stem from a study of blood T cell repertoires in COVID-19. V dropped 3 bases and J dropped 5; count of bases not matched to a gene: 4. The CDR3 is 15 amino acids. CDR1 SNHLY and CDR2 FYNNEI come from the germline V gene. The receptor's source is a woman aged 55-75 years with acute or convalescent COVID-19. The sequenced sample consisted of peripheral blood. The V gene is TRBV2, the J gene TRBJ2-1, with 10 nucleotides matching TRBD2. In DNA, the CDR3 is TGTGCCAGCAGTGAGGCTAGCGGGGGAAACAATGAGCAGTTCTTC. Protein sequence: CASSEASGGNNEQFF. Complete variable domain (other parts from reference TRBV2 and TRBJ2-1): EPEVTQTPSHQVTQMGQEVILRCVPISNHLYFYWYRQILGQKVEFLVSFYNNEISEKSEIFDDQFSVERPDGSNFTLKIRSTKLEDSAMYFCASSEASGGNNEQFFGPGTRLTVL.